What follows is one TCR beta chain and its context. Its antigen is unknown. Investigators reverse transcribed all isolated RNA, so they sequenced expressed TCRB transcripts. Libraries were prepared by immunoSEQ multiplex PCR; TCRdb keeps only in-frame clonotypes and omits some of them. The table includes roughly 500,000 clones, about an eighth detected once. This sample is part of a study of beta chain features in type 1 diabetes. Germline-derived CDR1 and CDR2 are LGHNA and YSLEER. The length of the CDR3 is 16 residues. V gave up 0 bases and J gave up 4 bases, with 16 bases separating them. General observations from the study: High-TCR-expressing cells could be over-represented by cDNA sequencing.

The source is a woman aged 18-29 years in good health. This chain connects TRBV4-3 to TRBJ2-7; D ambiguous. The sequenced sample was naive CD4+ T cells from blood. In nucleotides, the CDR3 is TGCGCCAGCAGCCAAGATCACAACAGCCGTCGATACGAGCAGTACTTC. This encodes CASSQDHNSRRYEQYF.